One T cell receptor (beta chain) is described in this entry. The data are from a study of cytomegalovirus exposure and HLA in healthy donors. Study summary: HLA-typed donors were the source of roughly 80 million unique TCRs held in an early data release.

The V gene's germline CDR1 is SGHTA and CDR2 FQGNSA. The germline V and J ends were trimmed by 7 bases and 0 bases, with 7 bases remaining between them. This CDR3 contains 14 residues. The PCR used 60 Vbeta and 13 Jbeta primers. Only in-frame clones appear in the TCRdb table, and some are missing; sequencing was by immunoSEQ multiplex PCR. The table includes around 130,000 clones, 70% to 85% detected once. The material sequenced was PBMCs. The rearrangement uses TRBV7-2 and TRBJ1-6; D not certain. The clonotype comes from a woman aged 55-70 years in good health and CMV-seropositive. CDR3 DNA: TGTGCCAGCAATCAGGCCTCCTATAATTCACCCCTCCACTTT. Translating it yields CASNQASYNSPLHF.